This T cell receptor beta chain was recovered during a study of CD8 T cells in Susac syndrome. Sequencing of TCR beta covered CD8+ and CD4+ T cells obtained from blood. Reverse transcription of roughly 0.45 to 1 ug RNA used random hexamers. The immunoSEQ assay covered 54 Vbeta and 13 Jbeta segments for CDR3. TCRdb passed the immunoSEQ multiplex PCR reads through MiXCR, listing each CDR3 protein once. The sample has some 300,000 distinct CDR3 sequences; 75% to 90% are singletons. The germline V gene has CDR1 MGHRA and CDR2 YSYEKL. Deletions cut 1 base from V and 2 bases from J, with 11 bases between. CDR3 length: 15 residues.

The clonotype comes from a human donor with multiple sclerosis. V usage is TRBV4-1 and J usage is TRBJ2-5, with D perhaps TRBD2 (5 bases). The sample was CD8+ T cells from PBMCs. The CDR3 bases are TGCGCCAGCAGCCAAGTTCCGGGGTTACAAGAGACCCAGTACTTC. It specifies CASSQVPGLQETQYF.